This is a list of T cell receptor beta chains from one sample in a study of cytomegalovirus exposure and HLA in healthy donors. Produced via immunoSEQ multiplex PCR; TCRdb's table is partial and in-frame only. Altogether approximately 93,000 clones are present, roughly 60% being singletons, with the ten largest covering 5.9%. Source material: PBMCs. These receptors were collected from a boy between 10 and 17 years old in good health and CMV-seropositive. Each CDR3 is given with its conserved first and last residue. The D gene is left open where the match is weak. Clone size is not always given. Where it is, it says once, few, many or a class for expanded clones.

TRBJ2-7	.	15	TRBD2	TRBV9	TGTGCCAGCAGCGTAGATAGCGGGGGGTCCTACGAGCAGTACTTC	CASSVDSGGSYEQYF
TRBJ2-7	.	16	TRBD2	TRBV5-4	TGTGCCAGCAGCTCCTGGACTAGCGGGGGGACCTACGAGCAGTACTTC	CASSSWTSGGTYEQYF
TRBJ2-1	.	15	.	TRBV9	TGTGCCAGCAGCATCGCAGGTAGCTCCTACAATGAGCAGTTCTTC	CASSIAGSSYNEQFF
TRBJ1-2	.	16	.	TRBV7-2	TGTGCCAGCAGCTTACGGTCTTTGCCGGGGTCGAATGGCTACACCTTC	CASSLRSLPGSNGYTF
TRBJ2-1	.	11	.	TRBV2	TGTGCCAGCAGTGTCTACGATGAGCAGTTCTTC	CASSVYDEQFF
TRBJ2-7	.	12	.	TRBV10-2	TGCGCCAGCAGTGTATTCCGGTACGAGCAGTACTTC	CASSVFRYEQYF
TRBJ1-3	.	16	.	TRBV6-1	TGTGCCAGCAGTGAAGCGGGCAGGGTGGTTGGAAACACCATATATTTT	CASSEAGRVVGNTIYF
TRBJ1-3	.	15	TRBD1	TRBV5-6	TGTGCCAGCAGCTTGGAGGGACAGGGAAGAAACACCATATATTTT	CASSLEGQGRNTIYF
TRBJ1-5	.	14	.	TRBV9	TGTGCCAGCAGCGTAGGGTCCGGGAATCAGCCCCAGCATTTT	CASSVGSGNQPQHF
TRBJ2-5	.	14	.	TRBV5-4	TGTGCCAGCAGCTTGGTTAGCGAGGGCGAGACCCAGTACTTC	CASSLVSEGETQYF
TRBJ2-6	few	16	TRBD2	TRBV19	TGTGCCAGTAAGGCGGGAGGACCTCCTCGGGCCAACGTCCTGACTTTC	CASKAGGPPRANVLTF
TRBJ1-3	.	16	TRBD1	TRBV30	TGTGCCTGGAGGGTTGGGGACAGGGACTCTGGAAACACCATATATTTT	CAWRVGDRDSGNTIYF
TRBJ2-5	.	13	TRBD2	TRBV28	TGTGCCAGCAGTTCCGGGGGGCAAGAGACCCAGTACTTC	CASSSGGQETQYF
TRBJ2-5	.	14	TRBD2	TRBV7-3	TGTGCCAGCAGCTTAGGCAGCGGGGGGCACCCTCAGTACTTC	CASSLGSGGHPQYF
TRBJ1-3	.	15	.	TRBV7-8	TGTGCCAGCAGCTCGTACAGCCTCTCTGGAAACACCATATATTTT	CASSSYSLSGNTIYF
TRBJ2-7	.	14	.	TRBV7-2	TGTGCCAGCAGCTTAGAAGGCGGATACTACGAGCAGTACTTC	CASSLEGGYYEQYF
TRBJ1-4	once	16	.	TRBV5-1	TGCGCCAGCAGCCCCTGGGGCCCTAGGGTTGGAGAAAAACTGTTTTTT	CASSPWGPRVGEKLFF
TRBJ1-1	.	14	.	TRBV29-1	TGCAGCGCCCTCAGGACAACAACGAACACTGAAGCTTTCTTT	CSALRTTTNTEAFF
TRBJ1-4	.	14	.	TRBV19	TGTGCCAGTAGATCAGGGTCAACTAATGAAAAACTGTTTTTT	CASRSGSTNEKLFF
TRBJ2-2	few	14	.	TRBV5-1	TGCGCCAGCAGCTTGGACGGGAACACCGGGGAGCTGTTTTTT	CASSLDGNTGELFF
TRBJ2-4	.	14	TRBD1	TRBV7-9	TGTGCCAGCAGCTTAGGGGACAGGAAAAACATTCAGTACTTC	CASSLGDRKNIQYF
TRBJ2-5	.	14	.	TRBV27	TGTGCCAGCAGTCTCGCGCGGGTGGCAGAGACCCAGTACTTC	CASSLARVAETQYF
TRBJ1-6	once	17	.	TRBV6-1	TGTGCCAGCAGTGAAGTGAGTATGCGGGCGTATAATTCACCCCTCCACTTT	CASSEVSMRAYNSPLHF
TRBJ2-2	.	15	.	TRBV5-1	TGCGCCAGCAGCTTGGGAGACACCTACACCGGGGAGCTGTTTTTT	CASSLGDTYTGELFF
TRBJ2-7	.	14	TRBD1	TRBV27	TGTGCCAGCAGTCCCACGACAGGGGCCTACGAGCAGTACTTC	CASSPTTGAYEQYF
TRBJ2-1	.	15	.	TRBV5-4	TGTGCCAGCAGAAAGAGCGGCGGTCGGTACAATGAGCAGTTCTTC	CASRKSGGRYNEQFF
TRBJ2-7	.	15	TRBD1	TRBV6-1	TGTGCCAGCAGCTATGCAAGGGGACAGACCTACGAGCAGTACTTC	CASSYARGQTYEQYF